One sample yielded the 18 T cell receptor beta chains listed below, sequenced in a study of T cell responses to AZD1222 COVID-19 vaccine. Data came from immunoSEQ multiplex PCR; TCRdb stores just in-frame clones and leaves some out. The sample includes 110,000 to 150,000 clones, 93% of them seen just once. The sample was peripheral blood, taken on day 0 of AZD1222 vaccination. These receptors were taken from an adult in good health.

The V call is TRBV30, the J call TRBJ1-1; maybe TRBD1 (6 bases). CDR3 length: 12 residues. V was shortened by 8 bases and J by 4 bases, with 14 bases between the two germline ends. Germline V lookup: CDR1 GTSNPN, CDR2 SVGIG (reference sequence). The DNA of the CDR3 is TGTGCCGGGGGGGCTTCGCTCACTGAAGCTTTCTTT. Residues: CAGGASLTEAFF.

The chain has TRBV27 and TRBJ1-5, with D perhaps matching TRBD1 (5 bases). The V end was cut by 6 bases, the J end by 7 bases, with 16 bases between. The CDR3 runs 14 residues. The germline gives CDR1 MNHEY, CDR2 SMNVEV (reference sequence). CDR3 amino acids: CASRGEGYRQPQHF. For the CDR3, the DNA is TGTGCCAGCAGAGGTGAGGGGTATAGGCAGCCCCAGCATTTT.

The table lists this clone with a few counts. The chain carries TRBV6-5 and TRBJ1-1, with TRBD1 as a possible D gene (5 bases). The CDR3 has 14 residues. V lost 4 bases and J 1 base, leaving 10 bases between the germline ends. The germline CDR1 and CDR2 sequences are MNHEY and SVGAGI. The CDR3 protein is CASSLDSQNTEAFF. CDR3 DNA sequence: TGTGCCAGCAGTTTAGACAGCCAGAACACTGAAGCTTTCTTT.

V is TRBV30 and J is TRBJ2-7; no clear D gene. CDR3 length: 11 residues. Looked up from germline, CDR1 is GTSNPN and CDR2 is SVGIG (reference sequence). Trimming left V 1 base short and J 2 bases short, with 3 bases between. The CDR3 DNA follows: TGTGCCTGGAGTGCGGCCTACGAGCAGTACTTC. This sequence encodes CAWSAAYEQYF.

This rearrangement joins TRBV2 to TRBJ2-7; possibly TRBD1 or TRBD2 for D (5 bases each). V lost 7 bases to trimming and J lost 1 base, with 14 bases between them. This CDR3 region has 14 residues. From germline, CDR1 is SNHLY and CDR2 FYNNEI. Here the CDR3 DNA reads TGTGCCAGCACCCCCGGGGCAGGGTCCTACGAGCAGTACTTC. Its protein product is CASTPGAGSYEQYF. Drawing the rest from reference TRBV2 and TRBJ2-7, the complete variable domain is EPEVTQTPSHQVTQMGQEVILRCVPISNHLYFYWYRQILGQKVEFLVSFYNNEISEKSEIFDDQFSVERPDGSNFTLKIRSTKLEDSAMYFCASTPGAGSYEQYFGPGTRLTVT.

This chain connects TRBV5-4 to TRBJ1-1; no clear D gene. The CDR3 extends over 13 amino acids. The germline gives CDR1 SGHNT, CDR2 YYREEE (reference sequence). V was cut by 2 bases and J by 0 bases, with 5 bases left in between. DNA of the CDR3: TGTGCCAGCAGCTTTAACGTGAACACTGAAGCTTTCTTT. Translated: CASSFNVNTEAFF.

Here the CDR3 reads CASSRTGLNEKLFF. The CDR3 DNA reads TGCGCCAGCAGCCGAACGGGGCTTAATGAAAAACTGTTTTTT. The chain links TRBV4-3 to TRBJ1-4; a weak D match, TRBD1 (5 bases). The CDR3 consists of 14 residues. Trimming took off 4 bases at V and 4 bases at J, with 10 bases between the two ends. Germline V CDR1 and CDR2: LGHNA, YSLEER.

The CDR3 region is CATSRVGQEDQPQHF. The CDR3 DNA reads as TGTGCCACCAGCAGAGTAGGGCAGGAGGATCAGCCCCAGCATTTT. J is TRBJ1-5 and V is TRBV15; no firm D call. V shed 1 base and J shed 5 bases, with 12 bases lying between them. The CDR3 runs 15 residues. Germline V gene sequence: CDR1 LNHNV, CDR2 YYDKDF (reference sequence).

This clone was counted a few times. The CDR3 loop reads CASSPPTGNTEAFF. CDR3 DNA: TGTGCCAGCAGCCCCCCGACAGGGAACACTGAAGCTTTCTTT. The gene calls are TRBV21-1 and TRBJ1-1; TRBD1 reflects the table's D call only, with no check against the DNA. TRBV21-1 is a documented pseudogene. The CDR3 spans 14 residues.

The rearrangement links TRBV5-6 to TRBJ1-6; tentatively, D is TRBD1 (6 bases). Germline V gene lookup returns CDR1 SGHDT and CDR2 YYEEEE. V gave up 2 bases and J gave up 5 bases, with 14 bases separating them. The CDR3 totals 16 residues. In DNA form, the CDR3 reads TGTGCCAGCAGCTTAGGACCGGGACACCATAATTCACCCCTCCACTTT. This encodes CASSLGPGHHNSPLHF.

This sequence joins TRBV7-2 and TRBJ1-5; D possibly corresponds to TRBD1 (6 bases). CDR1 is SGHTA and CDR2 is FQGNSA in the germline V gene. The length of the CDR3 is 16 residues. The V and J ends lost 2 bases and 8 bases respectively, with 19 bases between them. This chain's CDR3 is CASSLQQGRTGEPQHF. DNA of the CDR3: TGTGCCAGCAGCTTACAACAGGGTCGGACCGGCGAGCCCCAGCATTTT.

The rearrangement uses TRBV2 and TRBJ1-4; maybe TRBD1 (6 bases). This CDR3 spans 14 amino acids. V lost 6 bases and J 8 bases, leaving 16 bases between the germline ends. Germline V lookup: CDR1 SNHLY, CDR2 FYNNEI. The CDR3, as DNA: TGTGCCAGCAGGGAGGGACACGGGGACGAAAAACTGTTTTTT. Translating it yields CASREGHGDEKLFF.

The V call is TRBV7-8, the J call TRBJ1-1; D is undetermined. V gave up 2 bases and J gave up 7 bases, with 14 bases separating them. This CDR3 has 14 residues. Germline values: CDR1 SGHVS, CDR2 FQNEAQ. The CDR3 here is CASSLQALMSEAFF. The CDR3 nucleotides read TGTGCCAGCAGCTTACAGGCCCTTATGAGTGAAGCTTTCTTT.

In its sample, this clone was seen once. The DNA for the CDR3 is TGTGCCAGCAGCCGAAGAGACAGAAGGACAGGGGGCTACGAGCAGTACTTC. Encoded protein: CASSRRDRRTGGYEQYF. J is TRBJ2-7 and V is TRBV7-8; 10 bases map to TRBD1. Germline loops: CDR1 SGHVS, CDR2 FQNEAQ. This CDR3 comprises 17 residues. The J segment lost 3 bases and the V segment lost 5 bases, leaving 13 bases of the junction unmatched.

The chain couples TRBV3-1 (or the pseudogene TRBV3-2) to TRBJ1-2; the D is unclear. V gave up 6 bases and J gave up 4 bases, with 12 bases separating them. Germline loops: CDR1 LGHDT, CDR2 YNNKEL (reference sequence). This CDR3 is 13 amino acids long. CDR3 region: CASSTQPSYGYTF. The DNA of the CDR3 is TGTGCCAGCAGTACACAGCCTTCCTATGGCTACACCTTC.

The V call is TRBV19, the J call TRBJ2-1, with TRBD2 matching 8 bases. The germline CDR1 and CDR2 sequences are LNHDA and SQIVND (reference sequence). CDR3 length: 16 residues. The V segment lost 5 bases and the J segment 7 bases; nucleotides outside the gene matches: 13. The CDR3 loop is CASSAHLSGGANEQFF. The DNA for the CDR3 is TGTGCCAGTAGTGCCCACCTATCGGGGGGGGCAAATGAGCAGTTCTTC.

Here the CDR3 DNA reads TGTGCCAGCAGTGAAGCCGTGGACAGGGGAGCTTATGGCTACACCTTC. Translating it yields CASSEAVDRGAYGYTF. The chain combines TRBV6-1 with TRBJ1-2; 9 nucleotides line up with TRBD1. Germline V gives CDR1 MNHNS, CDR2 SASEGT. J gave up 5 bases and V 0 bases, and 7 bases lay outside the gene matches. The CDR3 has 16 amino acids.

In the case of this clone: Germline is not matched at one junction end, which may reflect a read error. This sequence joins TRBV6-5 and TRBJ2-7; a possible D gene is TRBD2 (5 bases). Per germline, CDR1 MNHEY and CDR2 SVGAGI. The CDR3 is made up of 10 amino acids. The CDR3 is CASSYSGNGF. DNA of the CDR3: TGTGCCAGCAGTTACTCCGGGAACGGCTTC.